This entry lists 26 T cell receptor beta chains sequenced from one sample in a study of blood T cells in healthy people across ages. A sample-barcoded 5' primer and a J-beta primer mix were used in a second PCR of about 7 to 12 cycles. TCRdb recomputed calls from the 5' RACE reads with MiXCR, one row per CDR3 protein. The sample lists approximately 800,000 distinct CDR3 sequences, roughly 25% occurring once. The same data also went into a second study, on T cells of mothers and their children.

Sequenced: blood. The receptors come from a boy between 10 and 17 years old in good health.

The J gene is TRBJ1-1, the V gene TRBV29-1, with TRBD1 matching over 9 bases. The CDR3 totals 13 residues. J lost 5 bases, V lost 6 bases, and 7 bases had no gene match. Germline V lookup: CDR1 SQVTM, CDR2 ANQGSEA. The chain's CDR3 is CSVDRGATTEAFF. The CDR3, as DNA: TGCAGCGTCGACAGGGGGGCGACGACTGAAGCTTTCTTT.

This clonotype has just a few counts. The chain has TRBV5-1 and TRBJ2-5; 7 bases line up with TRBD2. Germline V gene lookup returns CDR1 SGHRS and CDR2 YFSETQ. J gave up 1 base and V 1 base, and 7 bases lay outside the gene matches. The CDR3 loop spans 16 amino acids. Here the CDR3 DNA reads TGCGCCAGCAGCTTGTTTCGAGCGGGGAGCCAAGAGACCCAGTACTTC. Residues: CASSLFRAGSQETQYF.

CDR3 protein: CASSENGRTAGTEAFF. Here the CDR3 DNA reads TGTGCCAGCAGTGAAAATGGCAGGACAGCTGGCACTGAAGCTTTCTTT. The J gene is TRBJ1-1, the V gene TRBV6-1, with D possibly TRBD1 on 6 matching bases. The CDR3 has 16 residues. Trimming left V 2 bases short and J 4 bases short, with 17 bases between. Germline lookup yields CDR1 MNHNS and CDR2 SASEGT.

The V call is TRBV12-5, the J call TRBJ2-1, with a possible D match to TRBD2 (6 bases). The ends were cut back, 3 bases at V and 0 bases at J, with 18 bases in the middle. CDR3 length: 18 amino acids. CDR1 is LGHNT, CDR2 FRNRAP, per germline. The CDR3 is CASGFRTGLMSSYNEQFF. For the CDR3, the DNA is TGTGCTAGTGGTTTCAGAACGGGACTGATGAGCTCCTACAATGAGCAGTTCTTC.

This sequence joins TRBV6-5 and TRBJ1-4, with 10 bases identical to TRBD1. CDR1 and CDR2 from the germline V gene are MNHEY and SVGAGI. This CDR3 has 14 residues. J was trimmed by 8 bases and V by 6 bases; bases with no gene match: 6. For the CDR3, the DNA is TGTGCCAGCAGCCTGACAGGGGGCGCGGAAAAACTGTTTTTT. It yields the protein CASSLTGGAEKLFF.

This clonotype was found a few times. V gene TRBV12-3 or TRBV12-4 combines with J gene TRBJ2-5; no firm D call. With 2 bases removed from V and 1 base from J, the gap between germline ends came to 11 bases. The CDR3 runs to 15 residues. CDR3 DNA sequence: TGTGCCAGCAGTTTAATGTTCCAAGGCCAAGAGACCCAGTACTTC. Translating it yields CASSLMFQGQETQYF.

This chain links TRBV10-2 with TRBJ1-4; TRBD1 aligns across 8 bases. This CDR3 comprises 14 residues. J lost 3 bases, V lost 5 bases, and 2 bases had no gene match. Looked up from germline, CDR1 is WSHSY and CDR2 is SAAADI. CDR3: CASSTGGPNEKLFF. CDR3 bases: TGCGCCAGCAGTACAGGGGGACCTAATGAAAAACTGTTTTTT.

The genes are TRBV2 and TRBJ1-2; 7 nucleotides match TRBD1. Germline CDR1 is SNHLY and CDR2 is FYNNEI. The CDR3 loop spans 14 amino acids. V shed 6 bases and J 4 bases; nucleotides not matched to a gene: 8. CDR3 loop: CASSQTTGSYGYTF. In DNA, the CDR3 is TGTGCCAGCAGCCAAACGACAGGGAGCTATGGCTACACCTTC.

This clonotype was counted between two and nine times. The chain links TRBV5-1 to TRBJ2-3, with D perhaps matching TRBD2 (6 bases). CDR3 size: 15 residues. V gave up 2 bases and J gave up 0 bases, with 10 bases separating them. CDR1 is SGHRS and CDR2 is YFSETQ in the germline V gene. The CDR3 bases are TGCGCCAGCAGCTTTGGAGGGTCGAGCACAGATACGCAGTATTTT. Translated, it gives CASSFGGSSTDTQYF. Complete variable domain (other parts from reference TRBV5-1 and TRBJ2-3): KAGVTQTPRYLIKTRGQQVTLSCSPISGHRSVSWYQQTPGQGLQFLFEYFSETQRNKGNFPGRFSGRQFSNSRSEMNVSTLELGDSALYLCASSFGGSSTDTQYFGPGTRLTVL.

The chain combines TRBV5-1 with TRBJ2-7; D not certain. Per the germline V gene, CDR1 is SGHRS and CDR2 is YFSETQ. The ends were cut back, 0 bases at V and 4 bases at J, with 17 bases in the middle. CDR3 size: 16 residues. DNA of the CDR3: TGCGCCAGCAGCTTGGCCGCGACCTCTAACCCTTACGAGCAGTACTTC. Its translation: CASSLAATSNPYEQYF.

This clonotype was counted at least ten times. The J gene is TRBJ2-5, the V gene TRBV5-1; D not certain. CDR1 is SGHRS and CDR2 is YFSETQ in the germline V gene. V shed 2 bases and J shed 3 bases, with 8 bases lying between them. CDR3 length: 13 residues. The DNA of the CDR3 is TGCGCCAGCAGCTTAAGCAGAAAAGAGACCCAGTACTTC. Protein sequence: CASSLSRKETQYF.

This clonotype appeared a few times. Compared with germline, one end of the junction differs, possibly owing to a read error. Here the CDR3 DNA reads TGCGCCAGCAGCTTGGACGGGACCCGGCAGGTCTTC. Translation: CASSLDGTRQVF. V and J are TRBV5-1 and TRBJ2-1; the D call may be TRBD1 or TRBD2 (5 bases each). The germline V gene encodes CDR1 SGHRS and CDR2 YFSETQ. CDR3 size: 12 residues.

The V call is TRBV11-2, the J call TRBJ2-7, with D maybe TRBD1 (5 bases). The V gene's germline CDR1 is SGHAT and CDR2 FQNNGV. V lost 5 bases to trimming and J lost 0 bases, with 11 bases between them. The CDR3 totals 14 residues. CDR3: CASSLGHGSYEQYF. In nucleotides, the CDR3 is TGTGCCAGCAGCCTCGGACATGGCTCCTACGAGCAGTACTTC.

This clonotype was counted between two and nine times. CDR3 region: CASSPGQDSYEQYF. CDR3 DNA sequence: TGTGCCAGCAGTCCTGGACAGGACTCCTACGAGCAGTACTTC. The V call is TRBV6-5, the J call TRBJ2-7; 7 bases match TRBD1. Germline CDR1 MNHEY, CDR2 SVGAGI. The CDR3 totals 14 residues. The junction had 4 bases not matched to a gene; V was cut back by 5 bases and J by 0 bases.

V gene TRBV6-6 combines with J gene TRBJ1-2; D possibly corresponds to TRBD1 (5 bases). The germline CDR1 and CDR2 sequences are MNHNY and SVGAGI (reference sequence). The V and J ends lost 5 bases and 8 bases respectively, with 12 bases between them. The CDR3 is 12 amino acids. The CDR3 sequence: CASSPKGDGYTF. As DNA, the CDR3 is TGTGCCAGCAGTCCTAAAGGGGACGGCTACACCTTC.

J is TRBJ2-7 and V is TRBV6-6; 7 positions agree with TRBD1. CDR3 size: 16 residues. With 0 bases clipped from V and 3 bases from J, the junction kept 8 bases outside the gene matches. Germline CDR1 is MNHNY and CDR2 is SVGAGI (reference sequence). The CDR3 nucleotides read TGTGCCAGCAGTTACTCGGGGACAGTGGGGTTCTACGAGCAGTACTTC. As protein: CASSYSGTVGFYEQYF.

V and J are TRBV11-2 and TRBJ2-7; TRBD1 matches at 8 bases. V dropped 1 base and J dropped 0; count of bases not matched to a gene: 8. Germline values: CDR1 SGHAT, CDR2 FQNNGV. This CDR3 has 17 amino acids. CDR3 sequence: CASSLGKGDRLSYEQYF. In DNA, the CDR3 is TGTGCCAGCAGCTTAGGTAAAGGGGACAGGCTCTCCTACGAGCAGTACTTC.

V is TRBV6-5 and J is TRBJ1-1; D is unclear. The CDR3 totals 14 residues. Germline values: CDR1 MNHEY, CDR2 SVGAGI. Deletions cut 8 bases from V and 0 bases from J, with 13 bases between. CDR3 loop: CASGVSMLNTEAFF. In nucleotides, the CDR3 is TGTGCCAGCGGGGTTTCGATGTTGAACACTGAAGCTTTCTTT.

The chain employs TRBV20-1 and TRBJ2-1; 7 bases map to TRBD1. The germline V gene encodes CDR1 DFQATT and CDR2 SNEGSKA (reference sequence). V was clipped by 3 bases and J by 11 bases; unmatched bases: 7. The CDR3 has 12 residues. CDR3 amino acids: CSARRDRQQQFF. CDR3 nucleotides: TGCAGTGCTAGGAGGGACAGACAGCAGCAGTTCTTC.

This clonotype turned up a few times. CDR3 DNA: TGTGCCAGCAGTGTGACAGGGGGCAATGAGCAGTTCTTC. This gives the protein CASSVTGGNEQFF. The chain joins TRBV12-3 or TRBV12-4 to TRBJ2-1, with 9 bases matching TRBD1. The CDR3 length is 13 residues. V lost 5 bases, J lost 6 bases, and 2 bases stayed unmatched.

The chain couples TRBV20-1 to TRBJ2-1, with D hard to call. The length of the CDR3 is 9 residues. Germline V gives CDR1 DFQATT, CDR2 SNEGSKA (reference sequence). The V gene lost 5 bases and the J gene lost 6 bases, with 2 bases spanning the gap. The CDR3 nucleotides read TGCAGTGCTGGCAATGAGCAGTTCTTC. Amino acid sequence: CSAGNEQFF.

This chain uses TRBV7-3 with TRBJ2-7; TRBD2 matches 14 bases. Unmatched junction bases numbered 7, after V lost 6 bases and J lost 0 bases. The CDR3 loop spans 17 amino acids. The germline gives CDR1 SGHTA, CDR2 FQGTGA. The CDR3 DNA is TGTGCCAGCAGTTCTCCGGGACTAGCGGGGGACTCCTACGAGCAGTACTTC. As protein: CASSSPGLAGDSYEQYF.

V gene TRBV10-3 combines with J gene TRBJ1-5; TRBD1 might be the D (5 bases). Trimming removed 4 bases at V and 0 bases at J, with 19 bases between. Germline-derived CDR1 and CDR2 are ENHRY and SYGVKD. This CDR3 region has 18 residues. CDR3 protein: CAISAPRQGYYSNQPQHF. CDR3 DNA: TGTGCCATCAGTGCTCCTCGGCAGGGCTACTATAGCAATCAGCCCCAGCATTTT.

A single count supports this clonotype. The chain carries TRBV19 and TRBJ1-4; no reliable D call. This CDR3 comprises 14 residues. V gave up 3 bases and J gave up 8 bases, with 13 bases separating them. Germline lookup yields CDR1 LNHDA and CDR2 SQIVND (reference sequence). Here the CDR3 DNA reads TGTGCCAGTAGTATGGGGTTGGAACGGGAAAAACTGTTTTTT. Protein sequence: CASSMGLEREKLFF. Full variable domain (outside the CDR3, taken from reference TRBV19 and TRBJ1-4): DGGITQSPKYLFRKEGQNVTLSCEQNLNHDAMYWYRQDPGQGLRLIYYSQIVNDFQKGDIAEGYSVSREKKESFPLTVTSAQKNPTAFYLCASSMGLEREKLFFGSGTQLSVL.

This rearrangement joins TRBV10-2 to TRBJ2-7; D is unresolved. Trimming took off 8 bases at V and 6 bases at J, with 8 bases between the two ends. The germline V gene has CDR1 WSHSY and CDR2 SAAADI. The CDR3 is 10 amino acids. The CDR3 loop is CASGLLEQYF. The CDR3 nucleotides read TGCGCCAGCGGATTGCTCGAGCAGTACTTC.

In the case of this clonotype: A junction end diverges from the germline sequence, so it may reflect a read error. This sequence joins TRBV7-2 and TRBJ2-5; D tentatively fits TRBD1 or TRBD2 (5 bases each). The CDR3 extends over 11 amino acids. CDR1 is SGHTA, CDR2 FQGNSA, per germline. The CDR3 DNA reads TGTGCCAGCAGCCGGGGACGGCCTTTGAACTTC. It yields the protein CASSRGRPLNF.